Included here is one T cell receptor beta chain sequence, with context. The clone's antigen remains unknown. Per-base qualities were not stored, and no clone one base away is much larger. V is pared back by 4 bases and J by 7 bases, with 13 bases lying between the germline termini. For CDR1 and CDR2, the germline V gene (reference sequence) lists DFQATT and SNEGSKA. There are 13 amino acids in the CDR3, from cysteine to phenylalanine inclusive. Only the CDR3 region is kept as DNA, spanning 39 bases read in frame from base 1. Receptor libraries were prepared by 5' RACE. TCRdb names Illumina HiSeq 2500 as the instrument used. A second 7 to 11 cycle PCR used a sample-barcoded 5' primer and a J-beta primer mix. A unique molecular identifier was introduced onto each TCR beta cDNA molecule by a template-switch 5' adaptor carrying 12 random nucleotides. Each sample yielded at least 2.5 million CDR3-containing paired-end reads. All of the RNA was converted into first-strand cDNA using the Mint cDNA synthesis kit, with a TRBC-specific oligonucleotide serving as the primer. After uracil-DNA glycosylase treatment, a first 18-cycle PCR used universal primers M1SS and BC2_uni_R on all cDNA. The authors' analysis ran thus. For normalization, 1 million high-quality reads were randomly selected from each sample, with every read carrying a distinct molecular identifier. Reads sharing molecular identifiers were discarded rather than binned into consensus sequences. CDR3 identification, clonotype clustering and error correction used MiTCR with a Q25 quality threshold and the strictest error-elimination algorithm. A nonparametric unseen species model with Euler transformation was used to estimate a lower bound on total TCR beta diversity. TCRdb applied fastp at Q25 and MiXCR to the public reads, then kept only in-frame beta chains. Each CDR3 protein gets just one entry, which takes the most common genes and DNA from the rows behind it. The V and J calls here are based on TCRdb, not the publication. The sample yields 1.5 million to 2 million distinct CDR3 sequences; around half were counted once. Less than 2.5% of the sample is in the top ten clones.

These data belong to a study of blood T cells in healthy people across ages (dated by TCRdb to the mid-2010s). Describing the broader study: Template switching captured roughly one uniquely barcoded TCR beta cDNA molecule per two T cells in model experiments. To avoid experimental bias, donors of different ages were distributed randomly across sequencing lanes. The donors were divided into four age groups: young (average approximately 16 years), middle-aged (approximately 42), aged (approximately 62) and long-lived (roughly 86). Using deep sequencing normalized with unique cDNA molecular identifiers, the study measured how TCR beta repertoire diversity changes with age. For two donors (one aged 18 to 29 and one aged 80 or older), the study analyzed two additional independent replicas of 1 million unique cDNA reads from the same blood draw. General findings and caveats noted by the study authors: Observed TCR beta diversity per million T cells fell roughly linearly with age, and a significant reduction was already apparent by age around 40. There was a strong correlation between observed TCR beta diversity and the percentage of naive T cells measured by flow cytometry. Compared with the aged group, the long-lived group had more naive CD4+ T cells, fewer expanded clones and increased TCR diversity, a pattern suggesting age selection. Estimates of total diversity based on one million sequenced T cells were regarded as lower bounds and as underestimates. Because the CMV infection status of the donors was unknown, age-related changes in expanded clonotypes may potentially have been confounded. Because profiling used bulk unsorted PBMCs, naive and antigen-experienced compartments could not be compared conclusively.

The approximately 41 donors, aged 6 to 90 years, were systemically healthy Caucasian individuals from Russia. About 10 milliliters of peripheral blood were collected from each donor into EDTA-treated Vacutainer tubes. Ficoll-Paque density-gradient centrifugation was used to isolate PBMCs, with at least 6.5 million per sample. Total RNA was extracted from PBMCs with Trizol reagent, with at least 5.5 micrograms obtained per sample. For every donor, an aliquot of PBMCs went through flow cytometry to measure the percentages of naive CD45RAhigh/CD27high T cells. The sample consisted of blood. The sequence links TRBV20-1 to TRBJ1-4; too little of a D gene remains to name it. The source of this sequence is a woman in her thirties or forties in good health. The DNA is as follows: TGCAGTGCTAATTACTTCCGCGGTGAAAAACTGTTTTTT. It translates as CSANYFRGEKLFF.